This T cell receptor beta chain was captured in a study of T cell responses to AZD1222 COVID-19 vaccine. Study-wide findings and caveats: Repertoire samples came only from after the peak T cell response. Unmutated variant regions reportedly attract nearly half of all spike-specific TCRs. Clonal diversity was possibly underestimated, and white British individuals and females predominated among donors. Spike-specific TCR breadth and depth were elevated following two AZD1222 doses.

Profiled with immunoSEQ multiplex PCR; TCRdb holds only in-frame clones, not every one. The table shows more than 80,000 clones, with less than 95% occurring only once. A note on this clone: Its antigen is unknown.

With 0 bases removed from V and 3 bases from J, the gap between germline ends came to 13 bases. This CDR3 has 16 residues. Per the germline V gene, CDR1 is SGDLS and CDR2 is YYNGEE. The TCR comes from an adult who received the AZD1222 COVID-19 vaccine. The V call is TRBV9, the J call TRBJ1-3; D perhaps matches TRBD1 (5 bases). Sample: peripheral blood, taken 28 days after the second AZD1222 dose. This CDR3 reads CASSVEYLGVGNTIYF. As DNA, the CDR3 is TGTGCCAGCAGCGTAGAATATTTGGGGGTTGGAAACACCATATATTTT.